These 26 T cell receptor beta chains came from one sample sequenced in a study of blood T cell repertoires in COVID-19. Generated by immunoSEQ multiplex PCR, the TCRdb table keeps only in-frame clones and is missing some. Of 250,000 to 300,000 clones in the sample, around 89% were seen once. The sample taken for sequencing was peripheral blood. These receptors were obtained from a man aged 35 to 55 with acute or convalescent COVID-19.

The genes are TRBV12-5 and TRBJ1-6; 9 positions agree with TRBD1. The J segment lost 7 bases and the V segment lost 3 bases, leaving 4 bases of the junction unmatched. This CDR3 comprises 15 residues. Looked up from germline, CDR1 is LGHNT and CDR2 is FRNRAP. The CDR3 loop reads CASGFSGTGNSPLHF. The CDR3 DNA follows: TGTGCTAGTGGTTTCTCCGGGACAGGGAATTCACCCCTCCACTTT.

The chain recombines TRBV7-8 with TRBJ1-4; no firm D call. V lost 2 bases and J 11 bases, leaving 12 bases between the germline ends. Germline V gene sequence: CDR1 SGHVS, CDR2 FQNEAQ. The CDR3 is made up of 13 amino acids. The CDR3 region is CASSLFEKRKLFF. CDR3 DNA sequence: TGTGCCAGCAGCTTATTTGAGAAACGGAAACTGTTTTTT.

CDR3 DNA sequence: TGTGCCAGCAGCTTCATCGACAGGGCGGGCGGCTACACCTTC. Residues: CASSFIDRAGGYTF. The J gene is TRBJ1-2, the V gene TRBV7-2; TRBD1 matches 7 bases. Germline V CDR1 and CDR2: SGHTA, FQGNSA. The CDR3 has 14 amino acids. With V trimmed by 3 bases and J by 8 bases, 9 bases remained unmatched. Variable domain in full (rest from reference TRBV7-2 and TRBJ1-2): GAGVSQSPSNKVTEKGKDVELRCDPISGHTALYWYRQSLGQGLEFLIYFQGNSAPDKSGLPSDRFSAERTGGSVSTLTIQRTQQEDSAVYLCASSFIDRAGGYTFGSGTRLTVV.

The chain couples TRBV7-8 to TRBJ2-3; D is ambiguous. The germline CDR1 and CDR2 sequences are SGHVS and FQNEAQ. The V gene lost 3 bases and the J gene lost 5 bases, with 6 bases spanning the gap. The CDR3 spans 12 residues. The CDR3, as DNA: TGTGCCAGCAGCTTCAGTGGAGATACGCAGTATTTT. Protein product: CASSFSGDTQYF.

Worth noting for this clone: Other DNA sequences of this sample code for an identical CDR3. CDR3 sequence: CASSLGSPTYNEQFF. CDR3 in DNA: TGCGCCAGCAGCTTGGGTAGCCCCACCTACAATGAGCAGTTCTTC. This chain uses TRBV5-1 with TRBJ2-1; D is unclear. CDR3 size: 15 residues. V lost 0 bases and J 2 bases, leaving 9 bases between the germline ends. The germline V gene encodes CDR1 SGHRS and CDR2 YFSETQ.

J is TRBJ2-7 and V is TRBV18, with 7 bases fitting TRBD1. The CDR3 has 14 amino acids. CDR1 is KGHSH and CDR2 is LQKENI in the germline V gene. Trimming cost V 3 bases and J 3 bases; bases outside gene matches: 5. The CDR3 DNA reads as TGTGCCAGCTCACCTTCCCAGGGGGTCTACGAGCAGTACTTC. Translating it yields CASSPSQGVYEQYF.

For the CDR3, the DNA is TGTGCCAGCAGTTACCTGACAGGCAGGCAGCCCCAGCATTTT. Its protein product is CASSYLTGRQPQHF. This chain joins TRBV6-6 and TRBJ1-5, with D maybe TRBD1 (6 bases). The V gene lost 2 bases and the J gene lost 7 bases, with 12 bases spanning the gap. CDR1 MNHNY and CDR2 SVGAGI come from the germline V gene (reference sequence). The CDR3 totals 14 residues.

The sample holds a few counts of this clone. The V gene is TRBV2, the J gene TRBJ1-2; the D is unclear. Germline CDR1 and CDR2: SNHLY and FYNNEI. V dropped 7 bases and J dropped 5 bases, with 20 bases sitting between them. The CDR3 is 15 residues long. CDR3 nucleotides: TGTGCCAGCATCTTTAGTCGGGGTTCGCCTTATGGCTACACCTTC. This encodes CASIFSRGSPYGYTF.

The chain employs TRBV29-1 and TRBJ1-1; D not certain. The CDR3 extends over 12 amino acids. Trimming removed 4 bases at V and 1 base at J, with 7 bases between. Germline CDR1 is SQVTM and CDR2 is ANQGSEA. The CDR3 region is CSVGHGNTEAFF. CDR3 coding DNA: TGCAGCGTTGGTCACGGGAACACTGAAGCTTTCTTT.

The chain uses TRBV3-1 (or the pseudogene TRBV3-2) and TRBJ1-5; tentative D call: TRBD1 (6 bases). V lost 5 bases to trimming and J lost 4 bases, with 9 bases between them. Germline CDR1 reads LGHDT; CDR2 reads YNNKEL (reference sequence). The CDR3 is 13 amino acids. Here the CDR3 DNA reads TGTGCCAGCAGCGAACAGGGTAATCAGCCCCAGCATTTT. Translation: CASSEQGNQPQHF.

This chain's CDR3 is CASSPRHTGQGAGEQYF. CDR3 nucleotide sequence: TGTGCCAGCAGCCCACGTCATACGGGACAGGGGGCCGGGGAGCAGTACTTC. V usage is TRBV7-2 and J usage is TRBJ2-7, with 12 bases matching TRBD1. The CDR3 is 17 residues long. The V gene end was trimmed by 5 bases and the J gene end by 7 bases; junction bases not matched to a gene: 15. Germline V gene sequence: CDR1 SGHTA, CDR2 FQGNSA.

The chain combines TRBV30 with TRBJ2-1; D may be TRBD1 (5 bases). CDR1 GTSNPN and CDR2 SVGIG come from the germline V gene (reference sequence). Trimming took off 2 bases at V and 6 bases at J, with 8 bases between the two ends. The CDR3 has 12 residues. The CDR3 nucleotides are TGTGCCTGGAGTATCCAGGGCAATGAGCAGTTCTTC. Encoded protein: CAWSIQGNEQFF.

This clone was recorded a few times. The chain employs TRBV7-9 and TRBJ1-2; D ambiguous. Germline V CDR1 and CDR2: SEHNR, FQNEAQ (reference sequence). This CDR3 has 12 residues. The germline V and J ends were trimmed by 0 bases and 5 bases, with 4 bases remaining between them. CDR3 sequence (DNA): TGTGCCAGCAGCTTAGCTCAGTATGGCTACACCTTC. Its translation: CASSLAQYGYTF.

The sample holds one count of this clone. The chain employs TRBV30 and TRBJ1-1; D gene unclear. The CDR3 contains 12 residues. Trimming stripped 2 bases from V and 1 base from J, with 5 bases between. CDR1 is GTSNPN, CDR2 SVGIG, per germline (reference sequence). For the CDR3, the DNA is TGTGCCTGGAGTACAGAGAACACTGAAGCTTTCTTT. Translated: CAWSTENTEAFF. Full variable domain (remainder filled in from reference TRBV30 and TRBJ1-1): SQTIHQWPATLVQPVGSPLSLECTVEGTSNPNLYWYRQAAGRGLQLLFYSVGIGQISSEVPQNLSASRPQDRQFILSSKKLLLSDSGFYLCAWSTENTEAFFGQGTRLTVV.

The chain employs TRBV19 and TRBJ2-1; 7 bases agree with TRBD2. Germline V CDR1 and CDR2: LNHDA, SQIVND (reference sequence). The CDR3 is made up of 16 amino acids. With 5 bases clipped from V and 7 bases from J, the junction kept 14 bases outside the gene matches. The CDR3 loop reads CASSSARTRFVNEQFF. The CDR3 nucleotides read TGTGCCAGTAGTTCCGCGCGGACTAGGTTTGTGAATGAGCAGTTCTTC. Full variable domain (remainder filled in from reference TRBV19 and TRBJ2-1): DGGITQSPKYLFRKEGQNVTLSCEQNLNHDAMYWYRQDPGQGLRLIYYSQIVNDFQKGDIAEGYSVSREKKESFPLTVTSAQKNPTAFYLCASSSARTRFVNEQFFGPGTRLTVL.

The CDR3 DNA follows: TGCGCCAGCAGGGTGAGTAACTCCTACAATGAGCAGTTCTTC. This sequence encodes CASRVSNSYNEQFF. V usage is TRBV5-1 and J usage is TRBJ2-1, with D uncertain. The CDR3 contains 14 residues. V was trimmed by 5 bases and J by 0 bases, leaving 9 bases between them. In germline, CDR1 is SGHRS, CDR2 YFSETQ.

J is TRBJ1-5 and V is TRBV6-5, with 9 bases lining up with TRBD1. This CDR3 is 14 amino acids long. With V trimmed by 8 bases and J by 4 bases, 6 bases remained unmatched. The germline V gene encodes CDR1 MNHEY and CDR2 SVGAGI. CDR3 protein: CASVHRGRNQPQHF. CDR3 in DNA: TGTGCCAGCGTCCACAGGGGGCGAAATCAGCCCCAGCATTTT.

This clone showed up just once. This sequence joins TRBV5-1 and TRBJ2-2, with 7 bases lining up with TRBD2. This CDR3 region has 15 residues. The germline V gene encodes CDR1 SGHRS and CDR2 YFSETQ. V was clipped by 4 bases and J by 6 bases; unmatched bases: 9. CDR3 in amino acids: CASSLRLARAGELFF. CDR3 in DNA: TGCGCCAGCAGCCTTCGACTAGCTCGCGCCGGGGAGCTGTTTTTT.

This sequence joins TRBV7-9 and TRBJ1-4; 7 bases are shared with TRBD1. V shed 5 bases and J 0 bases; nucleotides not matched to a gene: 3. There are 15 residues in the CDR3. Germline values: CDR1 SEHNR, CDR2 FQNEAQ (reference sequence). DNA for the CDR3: TGTGCCAGCAGCGTAGACAGGGCAACTAATGAAAAACTGTTTTTT. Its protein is CASSVDRATNEKLFF.

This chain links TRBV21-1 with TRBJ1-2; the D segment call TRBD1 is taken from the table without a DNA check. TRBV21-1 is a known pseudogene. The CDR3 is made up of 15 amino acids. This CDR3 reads CASSNRDTYRDGYTF. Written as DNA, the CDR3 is TGTGCCAGCAGCAACCGGGACACCTACAGGGATGGCTACACCTTC.

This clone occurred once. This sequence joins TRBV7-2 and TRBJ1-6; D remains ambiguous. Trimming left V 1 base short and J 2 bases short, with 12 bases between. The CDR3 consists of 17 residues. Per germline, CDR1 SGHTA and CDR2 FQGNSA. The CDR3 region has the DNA TGTGCCAGCAGCTTAGGGGCAGAAGGCCCCTATAATTCACCCCTCCACTTT. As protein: CASSLGAEGPYNSPLHF.

The CDR3 is CASSLDRFGRVYEQYF. The CDR3 DNA is TGTGCCAGCAGCTTAGACCGCTTTGGCAGGGTGTACGAGCAGTACTTC. The chain combines TRBV7-8 with TRBJ2-7; TRBD1 is a possible D gene (5 bases). Germline assignment: CDR1 SGHVS and CDR2 FQNEAQ. V shed 1 base and J shed 4 bases, with 17 bases lying between them. This CDR3 region has 16 residues.

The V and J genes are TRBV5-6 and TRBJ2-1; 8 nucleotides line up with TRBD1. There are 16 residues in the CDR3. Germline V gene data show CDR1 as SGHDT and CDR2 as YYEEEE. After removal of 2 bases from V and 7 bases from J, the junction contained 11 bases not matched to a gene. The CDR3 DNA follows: TGTGCCAGCAGCTTATTCGAGACAGGGGCAAGAAATGAGCAGTTCTTC. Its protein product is CASSLFETGARNEQFF.

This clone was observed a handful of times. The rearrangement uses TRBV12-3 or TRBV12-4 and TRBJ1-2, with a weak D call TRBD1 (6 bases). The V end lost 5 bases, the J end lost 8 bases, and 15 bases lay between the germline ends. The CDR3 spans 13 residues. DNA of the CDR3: TGTGCCAGCAGTCTCGCGGGGGGCCTGGGCTACACCTTC. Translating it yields CASSLAGGLGYTF.

The CDR3, as DNA: TGTGCCACCAGCAAGGACAGGGCCGACACTGAAGCTTTCTTT. This codes for CATSKDRADTEAFF. The rearrangement uses TRBV15 and TRBJ1-1; TRBD1 aligns across 8 bases. CDR3 size: 14 residues. V dropped 4 bases and J dropped 3; count of bases not matched to a gene: 4. Germline CDR1 LNHNV, CDR2 YYDKDF (reference sequence).

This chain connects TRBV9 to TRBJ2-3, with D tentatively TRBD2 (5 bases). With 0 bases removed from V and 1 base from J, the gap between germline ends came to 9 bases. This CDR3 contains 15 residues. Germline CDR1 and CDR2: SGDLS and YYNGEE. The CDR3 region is CASSVGSGGTDTQYF. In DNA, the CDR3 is TGTGCCAGCAGCGTAGGGTCCGGGGGCACAGATACGCAGTATTTT.